This T cell receptor (beta chain) was profiled in a study of molecular identifiers for immune sequencing clone quantification listed by TCRdb under 2018. The study in broad terms: For a replicate experiment, RNA from approximately 20,000 or 100,000 naive CD8 T cells was divided into five aliquots, and four of the five aliquots were sequenced. This methods study used CD8 T cells to benchmark TCR RNA copy counting and molecular-identifier clustering-based TCR repertoire sequencing (MIDCIRS).

Naive CD8 T cell libraries were made from around 18,000 to 910,000 sorted cells using 10%, 30% or 50% of purified RNA. On a BD FACSAria II, naive CD8 T cells were FACS-sorted as CD8+CD4-CCR7+CD45RA+ and collected into RLT Plus buffer. Roughly ten TCR copies' worth of Jurkat RNA were spiked into about 19,000-1,100,000 naive CD8 T cell samples to test detection sensitivity. Enrichment of CD8 T cells was done with RosetteSep CD8+ T Cell Enrichment Cocktail plus Ficoll-Paque, and ACK red cell lysis came afterward. For this clonotype: Its specific antigen is unknown. A much larger clone differs by one base, so this may be a read error.

Libraries were built with PCR. Sequencing instrument: NextSeq 500. Bulk TCR libraries were made following a previously described method, with the TCR primers given in Table S5. Total RNA was purified with the Qiagen AllPrep DNA/RNA kit. Before analysis, reads from multiple sequencing runs of one library were combined. In the original analysis: Only reads with exact TCR constant sequence were kept, trimmed to 150 nt, and grouped by their 12-nt molecular barcodes. Reads within each barcode group were sub-clustered using a 15% Levenshtein threshold, and quality-weighted consensus sequences were constructed for each RNA molecule. Non-functional sequences were excluded, and lower-count sequences lying one edit away from another sequence were also excluded. Barcode sub-clusters with fewer than 20% of the maximum read count were removed, based on fitting two negative binomial distributions. TCRdb passed the public sequencing reads through fastp at Q25 and MiXCR, retaining productive beta sequences. CDR3 protein sequences are deduplicated, and each keeps its most common genes and DNA. The V and J calls here are based on TCRdb, not the publication. This sample is represented by about 630,000 distinct CDR3 sequences; roughly 27% of them were singletons. The ten largest account for about 0.8% of the sample.

General conclusions and limits of the study: The naive libraries included spiked-in Jurkat TCR RNA (roughly 9 copies' worth), and this RNA is not part of the donor repertoire. Modeling indicated approximately 3 TCR RNA copies recovered per cell, compared with roughly 9.7 by digital PCR, which implies a capture efficiency of around 30%. In CMV-specific effector cells, over 97% of molecules were held by clones above 20 RNA copies, whereas under 1% of molecules were held by such clones in naive cells. When barcode sub-clustering was not used, chimeric consensus sequences inflated TCR diversity, with chimeras reaching as high as 47%. Spiked-in Jurkat TCR RNA equal to a single cell's worth was reported to be detectable even within one million naive CD8 T cells. Highly expanded clone sizes could be underestimated if identical TCR molecules share a barcode.

The receptor comes from a human donor in good health. Some libraries in this study had Jurkat cell RNA spiked in. Material: naive CD8+ T cells from blood, with Jurkat cell RNA spiked in. This specimen's cell subset or site label, per the study, means: FACS-sorted CD8+CD4-CCR7+CD45RA+ naive T cells.

Here is the DNA: TGCGCCAGCAGCCAAAGCTCTAGCGGGTTTTACGCAGATACGCAGTATTTT. Translated, it gives CASSQSSSGFYADTQYF. The receptor chain draws on TRBV4-3 and TRBJ2-3; 8 bases in the junction line up with TRBD2. The CDR3, from cysteine to phenylalanine, totals 17 residues. The retained sequence is limited to the CDR3, 51 bases, with the frame set at the first base. Trimming removed 2 bases from V and 4 bases from J; the gene matches leave 11 bases unexplained. The CDR1 and CDR2 encoded by the germline V gene are LGHNA and YSLEER.